These T cell receptor beta chains were read from a single sample in a study of cytomegalovirus exposure and HLA in healthy donors. Produced via immunoSEQ multiplex PCR; TCRdb's table is partial and in-frame only. In the table there are tens of thousands of clones, more than 75% of which are singletons. Input material: PBMCs. These receptors all stem from a male donor in good health and CMV-seropositive. Both conserved end residues are part of each CDR3. Each record gives: clone size, V gene, D gene, J gene, CDR3 DNA, CDR3 protein. A D gene is named only where the DNA matches it firmly. Clone size, where shown, is once, few, many, or a class for clones that have expanded.

-	TRBV19	-	TRBJ2-6	TGTGCCAGTAGTATATACCAGGGGCCTGGGGCCAACGTCCTGACTTTC	CASSIYQGPGANVLTF
once	TRBV9	TRBD2	TRBJ2-3	TGTGCCAGCAGCGTTCTAGGACTAGCGGGATTTACAGATACGCAGTATTTT	CASSVLGLAGFTDTQYF
-	TRBV19	TRBD2	TRBJ2-3	TGTGCCAGTAGTACCGGACTAGCGGGAGCTACAGATACGCAGTATTTT	CASSTGLAGATDTQYF
-	TRBV2	-	TRBJ1-5	TGTGCCAGCAGGGGGGGGCGGAGGGGCAATCAGCCCCAGCATTTT	CASRGGRRGNQPQHF
once	TRBV5-4	-	TRBJ2-3	TGTGCCAGCAGCTTGGATAGGGGCCTAGCGATCACAGATACGCAGTATTTT	CASSLDRGLAITDTQYF
-	TRBV4-1	-	TRBJ1-3	TGCGCCAGCAGCCAAGAGTCCGGAGTTCGGAACACCATATATTTT	CASSQESGVRNTIYF
-	TRBV29-1	-	TRBJ2-5	TGCAGCGTTCGCGTTGGGGGCGGCCGCGCAGAGACCCAGTACTTC	CSVRVGGGRAETQYF
-	TRBV7-3	TRBD1	TRBJ2-4	TGTGCCAGCAGCTCCGGACAGGTCGGAAACATTCAGTACTTC	CASSSGQVGNIQYF
-	TRBV28	TRBD1	TRBJ1-2	TGTGCCAGCAGTCCGAGATTCCGGGACAGGAGGGGTGGCTACACCTTC	CASSPRFRDRRGGYTF
-	TRBV18	-	TRBJ2-3	TGTGCCAGCTCACAGAGGAGGGATACGCAGTATTTT	CASSQRRDTQYF
once	TRBV4-2	-	TRBJ1-6	TGTGCAAGCCAGCAGCCCCGGCAAGGGCGTGGGAGTTCACCCCTCCACTTT	CASQQPRQGRGSSPLHF
-	TRBV6-1	-	TRBJ1-2	TGTGCCAGCAGTGAAGGTCCAGGGGCTGGCTATGGCTACACCTTC	CASSEGPGAGYGYTF
-	TRBV9	TRBD1	TRBJ2-5	TGTGCCAGCAGCGGGGACAGCACCCAAGAGACCCAGTACTTC	CASSGDSTQETQYF
-	TRBV5-4	TRBD2	TRBJ2-7	TGTGCCAGCAGCCCGGGAGGCTCCTACGAGCAGTACTTC	CASSPGGSYEQYF
-	TRBV4-1	-	TRBJ1-2	TGCGCCAGCAGCCAAGATCTTAGACCGCAGGCTAACTATGGCTACACCTTC	CASSQDLRPQANYGYTF
-	TRBV10-3	TRBD2	TRBJ2-6	TGTGCCATCAGTGAGGGGGGGGTAGGGGCCAACGTCCTGACTTTC	CAISEGGVGANVLTF
-	TRBV7-3	-	TRBJ2-5	TGTGCCAGCAGCTCCCAAGGCTCCGTCGGGGAGACCCAGTACTTC	CASSSQGSVGETQYF
few	TRBV6-1	TRBD1	TRBJ1-2	TGTGCCAGCAGTGAGGGGACAGCGAAGCTCTATGGCTACACCTTC	CASSEGTAKLYGYTF
-	TRBV2	TRBD1	TRBJ2-7	TGTGCCAGCAGAGACAGGGGGTTGGGGGAGCAGTACTTC	CASRDRGLGEQYF
-	TRBV19	-	TRBJ2-7	TGTGCCAGTAGTATACGGGACACATCCTACGAGCAGTACTTC	CASSIRDTSYEQYF
-	TRBV6-5	-	TRBJ1-2	TGTGCCAGCAGTTACTCGAACAAGGGGCCCTACACCTTC	CASSYSNKGPYTF
-	TRBV10-2	-	TRBJ2-3	TGCGCCAGCAGTGATCGACCAGGGCCTAGCACAGATACGCAGTATTTT	CASSDRPGPSTDTQYF
-	TRBV30	-	TRBJ2-2	TGTGCCTGGAGTGCTGTCGGGGAGCTGTTTTTT	CAWSAVGELFF
-	TRBV27	TRBD1	TRBJ1-4	TGTGCCAGCAGTTCCCGGGACAGAAATGAAAAACTGTTTTTT	CASSSRDRNEKLFF
-	TRBV7-6	TRBD1	TRBJ2-3	TGTGCCAGCAGCTCTGACAGGGCAGATACGCAGTATTTT	CASSSDRADTQYF
-	TRBV7-2	TRBD2	TRBJ2-5	TGTGCCAGCAGAGGAGCGGGGGGGGAGACCCAGTACTTC	CASRGAGGETQYF
-	TRBV28	-	TRBJ1-6	TGTGCCAGCAGACTTCGGGGTTCGAGCTCCTATAATTCACCCCTCCACTTT	CASRLRGSSSYNSPLHF
-	TRBV28	TRBD1	TRBJ1-4	TGTGCCATTGCCGACAGGGTAGGGGAAAAACTGTTTTTT	CAIADRVGEKLFF
-	TRBV5-6	-	TRBJ1-5	TGTGCCAGCAGCGAAGCGGTTGGACCCCAGCATTTT	CASSEAVGPQHF
few	TRBV4-3	TRBD2	TRBJ2-3	TGCGCCAGCAGCCAAGATAGGCGGGGGGCGGCGGATACGCAGTATTTT	CASSQDRRGAADTQYF
-	TRBV11-2	TRBD2	TRBJ2-5	TGTGCCAGCAGTTTTATAATGAGCGGGGGCGACCAAGAGACCCAGTACTTC	CASSFIMSGGDQETQYF
-	TRBV4-2	-	TRBJ2-3	TGTGCCAGCAGCCAGTCACATGGGCTAGCGAGCACAGATACGCAGTATTTT	CASSQSHGLASTDTQYF
-	TRBV10-1	-	TRBJ2-7	TGCGCCAGCAGTGATTGGGCCGAGCAGTACTTC	CASSDWAEQYF
-	TRBV5-4	TRBD1	TRBJ2-3	TGTGCCAGCAGCCACCGTACCGGGACAGGGGGTGTAGATACGCAGTATTTT	CASSHRTGTGGVDTQYF
-	TRBV9	-	TRBJ2-2	TGTGCCAGCAGCCCCCAGGGTGCTTACACCGGGGAGCTGTTTTTT	CASSPQGAYTGELFF
-	TRBV20-1	-	TRBJ1-2	TGCAGTGCTACCGCGGCAAACTTC	CSATAANF
-	TRBV4-2	TRBD2	TRBJ2-7	TGTGCCAGCAGCCAAGCCCCGTCCGCGGGAGGGATCTACGAGCAGTACTTC	CASSQAPSAGGIYEQYF
-	TRBV19	-	TRBJ1-4	TGTGCCAGTAGTCTCCGAGGAAGTAATGAAAAACTGTTTTTT	CASSLRGSNEKLFF
-	TRBV5-6	TRBD1	TRBJ2-4	TGTGCCAGCATCAAAAGCCGGGACAGAAGGAACCTAGCCAAAAACATTCAGTACTTC	CASIKSRDRRNLAKNIQYF
-	TRBV7-9	-	TRBJ1-6	TGTGCCAGCAGCTTATCGGGGGGACGGAATTCACCCCTCCACTTT	CASSLSGGRNSPLHF
-	TRBV5-1	TRBD1	TRBJ2-2	TGCGCCAGCAGCTTTAGACAGGGGGGAGCCGGAGAGCTGTTTTTT	CASSFRQGGAGELFF
-	TRBV5-1	TRBD2	TRBJ2-3	TGCGCCAGCAGCTTGGCGGGGGGGGCCCTAGATACGCAGTATTTT	CASSLAGGALDTQYF
-	TRBV7-9	-	TRBJ2-7	TGTGCCAGCAGCTTTTCGGTAGCGGGACAGTACGAGCAGTACTTC	CASSFSVAGQYEQYF
-	TRBV30	-	TRBJ1-3	TGTGCCTGGAGTGTGAGGGGGGGCGAGAACACCATATATTTT	CAWSVRGGENTIYF
-	TRBV19	TRBD2	TRBJ2-5	TGTGCCAGTAGACGAAGGGGAAAGCGGGGGGGAGAAGAGACCCAGTACTTC	CASRRRGKRGGEETQYF
-	TRBV7-8	-	TRBJ2-1	TGTGCCAGCAGCTTATCGGAGTACAATGAGCAGTTCTTC	CASSLSEYNEQFF
-	TRBV7-9	TRBD2	TRBJ2-1	TGTTCCAGCAGCTTTGTGACTAGCGGGAGGGCCTATGAGCAGTTCTTC	CSSSFVTSGRAYEQFF
-	TRBV5-1	-	TRBJ1-5	TGCGCCAGCAGCCCCCTGCCCGGGAATAGCAATCAGCCCCAGCATTTT	CASSPLPGNSNQPQHF
-	TRBV2	-	TRBJ2-5	TGTGCCAGCAGTCCGAGGGAGGAGGGCCAAGAGACCCAGTACTTC	CASSPREEGQETQYF
-	TRBV30	TRBD1	TRBJ2-2	TGTGCCTGGAAGATGCCGGGACAGTCGAACACCGGGGAGCTGTTTTTT	CAWKMPGQSNTGELFF
-	TRBV5-1	TRBD1	TRBJ1-2	TGCGCCAGCAGAGCCGACAGGGGGCATTCGGATGGCTACACCTTC	CASRADRGHSDGYTF
-	TRBV6-5	TRBD2	TRBJ2-4	TGTGCCAGCAGTTACTCATCAAGCGGGAGCAAAAACATTCAGTACTTC	CASSYSSSGSKNIQYF
-	TRBV5-1	TRBD2	TRBJ2-2	TGCGCCAGCACCCCAGTAGCGGGAAACACCGGGGAGCTGTTTTTT	CASTPVAGNTGELFF
-	TRBV12-5	-	TRBJ1-3	TGTGCTAGTGGTTTGGTCCCAGGTGTGGCCCCTGGAAACACCATATATTTT	CASGLVPGVAPGNTIYF